This T cell receptor (beta chain) was sequenced during a study of T-cell memory formation after mild COVID-19. Study findings and constraints: Memory cells collected pre-infection included some clones that later responded, suggesting cross-reactive memory joined. Later expanders leaned toward CD4+, whereas clones contracting from day 15 to 85 were balanced CD4/CD8.

With constant-segment primers, 5'RACE yielded cDNA libraries of TCR alpha and TCR beta that carried sample barcodes and UMIs. MiXCR, run by TCRdb on the 5' RACE reads, gives a single entry per CDR3 protein. The sample has tens of thousands of distinct CDR3 sequences; around 6.3% are singletons. In this sample, this clonotype turned up many times. The antigen is unknown. The TCR sequence derives from an adult who had mild COVID-19 (a few samples of this study predate the infection). Cell type and time point are not known. The sample taken for sequencing was PBMCs or a T cell subset sorted from them (not recorded which).

This CDR3 is CATSGGWGSTDTQYF. In DNA, the CDR3 is TGTGCCACCAGTGGAGGTTGGGGTAGCACAGATACGCAGTATTTT. This chain joins TRBV24-1 and TRBJ2-3; no firm D call. Trimming removed 5 bases at V and 0 bases at J, with 11 bases between. The germline V gene has CDR1 KGHDR and CDR2 SFDVKD. The CDR3 covers 15 residues.